This T cell receptor (beta chain) was recovered during a study of tumor-infiltrating lymphocytes in primary liver carcinoma. Points on this clonotype: No antigen is known for it. The missing conserved phenylalanine or tryptophan at the end of this CDR3 makes a read error likely.

The CDR3 sequence is 17 residues long. Germline CDR1 is MGHRA and CDR2 is YSYEKL. Unsorted bulk tissue, roughly 19-34 mg of it, served as the source for co-extraction of RNA and DNA. Every patient had chronic HBV infection and was treatment-naive. Samples were taken from five separate regions (per tumor). Synthesis of TCR beta cDNA was carried out from 450 to 650 ng total RNA with a constant-region primer. Construction of TCR beta libraries relied on three successive nested multiplex PCR rounds employing slightly modified ARM-PCR. Investigators reported that the first two PCR rounds, at 10 to 11 cycles each, used TRBV1-TRBV30 forward primers with a C-beta reverse primer. From the multiplex PCR reads, TCRdb called clonotypes with MiXCR, one entry per CDR3 protein. The table includes 55,000 to 65,000 distinct CDR3 sequences, roughly 70% detected once. Findings and caveats of the study: It was tumor-adjacent and tumor-blood pairs that overlapped less than tumor region pairs did. Present in all five tumor regions were only about 7-25% of the top clones.

This clonotype was sampled from a man aged 35-49 years with primary liver carcinoma and hepatitis B virus infection. The chain joins TRBV4-1 to TRBJ2-3, with 9 bases matching TRBD1. The sequenced material came from liver tumor tissue from sampling region 2. Subset specified: tumor region T2, inferior pole. As DNA, the CDR3 is TGCGCCGGCAGCCAAGATATACAGGGGGCACGGGCAGATACGCAGTATATT. As protein: CAGSQDIQGARADTQYI.